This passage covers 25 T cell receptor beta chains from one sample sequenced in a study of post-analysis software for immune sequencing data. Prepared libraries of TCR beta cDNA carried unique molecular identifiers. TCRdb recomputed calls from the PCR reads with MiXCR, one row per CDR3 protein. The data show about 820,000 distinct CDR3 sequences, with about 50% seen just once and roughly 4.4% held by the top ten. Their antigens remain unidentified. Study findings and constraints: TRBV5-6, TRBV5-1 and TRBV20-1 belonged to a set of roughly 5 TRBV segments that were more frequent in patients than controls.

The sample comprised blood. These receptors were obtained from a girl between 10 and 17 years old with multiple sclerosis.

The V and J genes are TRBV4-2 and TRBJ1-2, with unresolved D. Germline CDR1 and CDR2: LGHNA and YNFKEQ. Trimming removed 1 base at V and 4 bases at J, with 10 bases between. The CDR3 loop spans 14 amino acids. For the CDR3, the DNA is TGTGCCAGCAGCCAAGTTTCGGTTCCCTATGGCTACACCTTC. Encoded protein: CASSQVSVPYGYTF.

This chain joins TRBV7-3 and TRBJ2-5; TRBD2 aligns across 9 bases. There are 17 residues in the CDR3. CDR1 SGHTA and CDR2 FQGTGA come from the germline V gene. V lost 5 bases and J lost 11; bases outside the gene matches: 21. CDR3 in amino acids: CASSPRQAGGAGNEQYF. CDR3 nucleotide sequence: TGTGCCAGCAGCCCCCGCCAGGCGGGAGGGGCCGGTAATGAGCAGTACTTC.

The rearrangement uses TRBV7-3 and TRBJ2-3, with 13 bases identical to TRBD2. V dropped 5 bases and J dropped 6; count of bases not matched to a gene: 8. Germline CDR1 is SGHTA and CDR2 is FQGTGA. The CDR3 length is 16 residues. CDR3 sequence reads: CASSHGLAGVSDTQYF. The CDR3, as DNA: TGTGCCAGCAGCCATGGACTAGCGGGAGTGTCGGATACGCAGTATTTT.

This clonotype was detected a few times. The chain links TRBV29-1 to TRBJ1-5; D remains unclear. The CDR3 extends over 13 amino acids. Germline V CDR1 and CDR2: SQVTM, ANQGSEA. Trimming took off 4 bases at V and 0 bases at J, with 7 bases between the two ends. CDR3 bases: TGCAGCGTTGCCAACGGTAGCAATCAGCCCCAGCATTTT. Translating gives CSVANGSNQPQHF.

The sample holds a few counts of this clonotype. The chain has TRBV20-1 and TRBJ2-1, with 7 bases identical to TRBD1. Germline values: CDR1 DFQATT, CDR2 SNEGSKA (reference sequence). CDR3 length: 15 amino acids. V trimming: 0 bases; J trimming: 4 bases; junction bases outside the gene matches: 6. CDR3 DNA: TGCAGTGCTAGAGATAGGGGGACAGATTACAATGAGCAGTTCTTC. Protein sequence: CSARDRGTDYNEQFF.

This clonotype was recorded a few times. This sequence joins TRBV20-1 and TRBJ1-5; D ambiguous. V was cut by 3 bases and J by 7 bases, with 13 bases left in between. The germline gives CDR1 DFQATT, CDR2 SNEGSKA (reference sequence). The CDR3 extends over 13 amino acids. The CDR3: CSASMDPRQPQHF. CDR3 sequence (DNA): TGCAGTGCTAGCATGGATCCTAGGCAGCCCCAGCATTTT.

CDR3 bases: TGCAGTGCTAGAGCGGCAGGGAAGGTGAATCAGCCCCAGCATTTT. Its protein is CSARAAGKVNQPQHF. The V call is TRBV20-1, the J call TRBJ1-5, with D possibly being TRBD1 (5 bases). Germline lookup yields CDR1 DFQATT and CDR2 SNEGSKA (reference sequence). This CDR3 has 15 amino acids. The V end was cut by 1 base, the J end by 4 bases, with 14 bases between.

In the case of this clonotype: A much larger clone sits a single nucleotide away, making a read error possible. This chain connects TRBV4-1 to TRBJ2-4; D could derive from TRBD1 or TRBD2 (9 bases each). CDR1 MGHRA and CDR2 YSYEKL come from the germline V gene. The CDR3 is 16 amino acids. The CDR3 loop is CASSQGQGLAKNIQDF. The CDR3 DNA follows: TGCGCCAGCAGCCAGGGACAGGGACTAGCCAAAAACATTCAGGACTTC.

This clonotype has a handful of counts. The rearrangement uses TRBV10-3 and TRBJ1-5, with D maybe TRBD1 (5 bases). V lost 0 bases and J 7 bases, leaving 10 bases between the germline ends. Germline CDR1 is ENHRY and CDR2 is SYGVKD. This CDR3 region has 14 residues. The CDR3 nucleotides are TGTGCCATCAGTGAGTCGGGAGGGGCGCAGCCCCAGCATTTT. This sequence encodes CAISESGGAQPQHF.

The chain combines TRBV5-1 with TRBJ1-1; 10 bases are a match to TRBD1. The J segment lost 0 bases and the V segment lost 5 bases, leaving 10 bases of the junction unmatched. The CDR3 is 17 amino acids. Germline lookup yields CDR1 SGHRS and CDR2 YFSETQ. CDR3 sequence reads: CASREDRGFLMNTEAFF. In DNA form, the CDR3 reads TGCGCCAGCAGAGAGGACAGGGGGTTTCTAATGAACACTGAAGCTTTCTTT.

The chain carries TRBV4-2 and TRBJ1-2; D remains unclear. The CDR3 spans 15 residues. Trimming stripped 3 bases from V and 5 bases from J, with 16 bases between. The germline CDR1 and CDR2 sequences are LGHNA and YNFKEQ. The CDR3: CASSHGSSGVYGYTF. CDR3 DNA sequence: TGTGCCAGCAGCCATGGGTCCAGCGGGGTTTATGGCTACACCTTC.

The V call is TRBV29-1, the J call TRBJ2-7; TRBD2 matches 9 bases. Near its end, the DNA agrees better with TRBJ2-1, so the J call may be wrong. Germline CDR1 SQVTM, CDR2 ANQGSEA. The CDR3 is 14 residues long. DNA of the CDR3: TGCAGCGTCTTAGCGGGAGAGACCTACAATGAGCAGTTCTTC. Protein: CSVLAGETYNEQFF.

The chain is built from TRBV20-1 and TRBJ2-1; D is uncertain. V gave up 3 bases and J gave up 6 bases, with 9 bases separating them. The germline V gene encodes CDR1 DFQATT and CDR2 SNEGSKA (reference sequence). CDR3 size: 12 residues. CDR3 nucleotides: TGCAGTGCTAGTTCTGGGCCCAATGAGCAGTTCTTC. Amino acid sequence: CSASSGPNEQFF.

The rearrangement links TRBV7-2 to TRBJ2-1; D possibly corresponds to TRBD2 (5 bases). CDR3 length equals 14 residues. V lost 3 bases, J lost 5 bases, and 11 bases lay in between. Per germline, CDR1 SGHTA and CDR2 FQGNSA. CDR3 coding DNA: TGTGCCAGCAGCTTGGACTGGCTAAACAATGAGCAGTTCTTC. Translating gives CASSLDWLNNEQFF. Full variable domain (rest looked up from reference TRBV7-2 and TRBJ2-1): GAGVSQSPSNKVTEKGKDVELRCDPISGHTALYWYRQSLGQGLEFLIYFQGNSAPDKSGLPSDRFSAERTGGSVSTLTIQRTQQEDSAVYLCASSLDWLNNEQFFGPGTRLTVL.

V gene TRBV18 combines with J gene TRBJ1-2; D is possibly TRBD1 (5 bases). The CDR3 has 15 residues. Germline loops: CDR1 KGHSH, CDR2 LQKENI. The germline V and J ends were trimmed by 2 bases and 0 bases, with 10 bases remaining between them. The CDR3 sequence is CASSPSGTSNYGYTF. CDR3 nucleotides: TGTGCCAGCTCACCATCAGGGACCTCTAACTATGGCTACACCTTC.

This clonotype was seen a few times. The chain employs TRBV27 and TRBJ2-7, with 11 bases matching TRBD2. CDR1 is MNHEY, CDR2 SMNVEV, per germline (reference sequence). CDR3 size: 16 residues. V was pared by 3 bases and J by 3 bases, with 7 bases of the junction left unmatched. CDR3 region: CASSFLPSGRRYEQYF. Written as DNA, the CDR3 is TGTGCCAGCAGTTTTTTGCCTAGCGGGAGGCGCTACGAGCAGTACTTC.

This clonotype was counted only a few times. The CDR3 nucleotides read TGTGCCAGCAGCAATCCCCAGGGATACGAGCAGTACTTC. Its protein is CASSNPQGYEQYF. The chain has TRBV11-1 and TRBJ2-7; D is perhaps TRBD1 (5 bases). V dropped 5 bases and J dropped 4 bases, with 12 bases sitting between them. Germline assignment: CDR1 SGHAT and CDR2 FQDESV (reference sequence). The CDR3 is 13 amino acids.

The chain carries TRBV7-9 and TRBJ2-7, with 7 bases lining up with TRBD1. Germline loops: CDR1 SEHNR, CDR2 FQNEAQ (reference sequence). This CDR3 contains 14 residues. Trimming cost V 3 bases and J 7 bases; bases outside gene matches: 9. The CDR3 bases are TGTGCCAGCAGCTTCCCGGGACAGAGTAGAGAGCAGTACTTC. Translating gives CASSFPGQSREQYF.

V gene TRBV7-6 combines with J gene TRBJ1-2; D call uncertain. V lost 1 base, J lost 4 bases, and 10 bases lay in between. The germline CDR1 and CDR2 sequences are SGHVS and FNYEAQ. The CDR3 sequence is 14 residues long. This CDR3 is CASSLGGRAYGYTF. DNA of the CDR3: TGTGCCAGCAGCTTAGGAGGGAGGGCCTATGGCTACACCTTC. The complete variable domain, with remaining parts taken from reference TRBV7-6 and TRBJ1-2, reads GAGVSQSPRYKVTKRGQDVALRCDPISGHVSLYWYRQALGQGPEFLTYFNYEAQQDKSGLPNDRFSAERPEGSISTLTIQRTEQRDSAMYRCASSLGGRAYGYTFGSGTRLTVV.

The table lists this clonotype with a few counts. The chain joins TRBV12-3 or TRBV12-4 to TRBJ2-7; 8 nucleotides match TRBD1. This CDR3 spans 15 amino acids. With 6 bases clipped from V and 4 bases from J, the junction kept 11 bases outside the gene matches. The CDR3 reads CASSWTGTDFYEQYF. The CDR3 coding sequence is TGTGCCAGCAGCTGGACAGGGACCGACTTTTACGAGCAGTACTTC.

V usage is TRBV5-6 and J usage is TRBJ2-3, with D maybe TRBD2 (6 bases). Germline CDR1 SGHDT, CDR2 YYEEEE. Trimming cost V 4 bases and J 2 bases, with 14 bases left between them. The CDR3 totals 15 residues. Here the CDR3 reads CASSADGGITDTQYF. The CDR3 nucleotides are TGTGCCAGCAGCGCGGATGGCGGGATCACAGATACGCAGTATTTT. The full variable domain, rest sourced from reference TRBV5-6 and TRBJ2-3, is DAGVTQSPTHLIKTRGQQVTLRCSPKSGHDTVSWYQQALGQGPQFIFQYYEEEERQRGNFPDRFSGHQFPNYSSELNVNALLLGDSALYLCASSADGGITDTQYFGPGTRLTVL.

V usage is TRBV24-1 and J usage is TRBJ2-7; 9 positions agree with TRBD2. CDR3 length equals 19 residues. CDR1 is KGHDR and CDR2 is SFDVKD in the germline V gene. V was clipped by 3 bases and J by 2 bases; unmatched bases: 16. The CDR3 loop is CATSDPAGGALSQTYEQYF. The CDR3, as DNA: TGTGCCACCAGTGATCCGGCGGGGGGGGCCCTAAGCCAGACCTACGAGCAGTACTTC.

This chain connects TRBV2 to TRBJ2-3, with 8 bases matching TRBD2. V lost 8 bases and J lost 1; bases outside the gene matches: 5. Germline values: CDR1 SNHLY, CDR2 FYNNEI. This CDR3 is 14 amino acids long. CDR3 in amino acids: CASRPGGGTDTQYF. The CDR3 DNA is TGTGCCAGCCGTCCCGGGGGGGGCACAGATACGCAGTATTTT.

CDR3 sequence (DNA): TGCGCCAGCAGCTCGGGACAGGGGGCTTGGGAGCAGTACTTC. This sequence encodes CASSSGQGAWEQYF. J is TRBJ2-7 and V is TRBV5-1, with 12 bases aligning to TRBD1. The V gene end was trimmed by 3 bases and the J gene end by 7 bases; junction bases not matched to a gene: 5. The CDR3 loop spans 14 amino acids. Per the germline V gene, CDR1 is SGHRS and CDR2 is YFSETQ.

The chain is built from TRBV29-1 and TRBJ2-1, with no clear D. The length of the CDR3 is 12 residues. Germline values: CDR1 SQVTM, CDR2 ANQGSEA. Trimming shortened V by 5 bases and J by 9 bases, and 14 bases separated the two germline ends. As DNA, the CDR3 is TGCAGCGTTTATCTCGGCGTTAGTGAGCAGTTCTTC. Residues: CSVYLGVSEQFF.